This entry lists 3 T cell receptor beta chains sequenced from one sample in a study of OX40 agonist ivuxolimab in advanced cancers. Some clones are missing from TCRdb's copy, which holds only in-frame ones; the method was immunoSEQ multiplex PCR. This sample carries about 82,000 clones, about 86% of them seen once, and the ten largest clones take approximately 0.76%. The specimen was CD4+ or CD8+ T cells sorted from blood, collected in a trial of the OX40 agonist ivuxolimab. The receptors originated from an adult with an advanced solid tumor such as melanoma, head and neck, liver or kidney cancer.

The chain uses TRBV23-1 and TRBJ1-3, with D perhaps TRBD1 (5 bases). TRBV23-1 is marked as an open reading frame, function uncertain. The V and J ends lost 2 bases and 0 bases respectively, with 11 bases between them. CDR3 length equals 16 residues. In DNA form, the CDR3 reads TGCGCCAGCAGTCAAATCGGGGGTAGCTCTGGAAACACCATATATTTT. Translated: CASSQIGGSSGNTIYF.

V and J are TRBV9 and TRBJ2-2; the match to TRBD2 covers 10 bases. V lost 2 bases and J lost 7; bases outside the gene matches: 5. The CDR3 length is 15 residues. CDR1 is SGDLS, CDR2 YYNGEE, per germline. The CDR3, as DNA: TGTGCCAGCAGCGTTAAAGCGGGAGGGGTCGGGGAGCTGTTTTTT. Translation: CASSVKAGGVGELFF.

This clone is a singleton in its sample. V is TRBV5-1 and J is TRBJ1-5; D not certain. V lost 0 bases and J lost 4, with 8 bases in between. The CDR3 has 14 residues. CDR1 is SGHRS, CDR2 YFSETQ, per germline. CDR3 sequence (DNA): TGCGCCAGCAGCTTGGACAGTCTAAATCAGCCCCAGCATTTT. This encodes CASSLDSLNQPQHF. Full variable domain (outside the CDR3, taken from reference TRBV5-1 and TRBJ1-5): KAGVTQTPRYLIKTRGQQVTLSCSPISGHRSVSWYQQTPGQGLQFLFEYFSETQRNKGNFPGRFSGRQFSNSRSEMNVSTLELGDSALYLCASSLDSLNQPQHFGDGTRLSIL.